These 32 T cell receptor beta chains were sequenced from one sample in a study of cytomegalovirus exposure and HLA in healthy donors. Profiled with immunoSEQ multiplex PCR; TCRdb holds only in-frame clones, not every one. The data hold about 150,000 clones, with 65% to 90% observed a single time. The material sequenced was PBMCs. Receptors were obtained from a man between 18 and 35 years old in good health and CMV-seropositive.

The chain carries TRBV9 and TRBJ2-2, with 9 bases fitting TRBD2. The junction had 4 bases not matched to a gene; V was cut back by 4 bases and J by 0 bases. CDR3 length: 16 residues. Germline CDR1 and CDR2: SGDLS and YYNGEE. The CDR3 DNA is TGTGCCAGCAGCCTCGGGACTAGCACGAACACCGGGGAGCTGTTTTTT. Protein: CASSLGTSTNTGELFF.

The V gene is TRBV6-6, the J gene TRBJ1-3; maybe TRBD1 (6 bases). CDR1 and CDR2 from the germline V gene are MNHNY and SVGAGI (reference sequence). Trimming took 8 bases from V and 4 from J, leaving 15 bases between them. The length of the CDR3 is 14 residues. Written as DNA, the CDR3 is TGTGCCAGCCTGATCCTCCAGGGGGGAAACACCATATATTTT. Translating it yields CASLILQGGNTIYF.

The J gene is TRBJ2-1, the V gene TRBV30; 9 nucleotides align to TRBD1. Germline V gene lookup returns CDR1 GTSNPN and CDR2 SVGIG (reference sequence). Trimming took 2 bases from V and 9 from J; bases not matched to a gene: 5. The CDR3 extends over 13 amino acids. The CDR3 DNA is TGTGCCTGGAGTTCGGGACAGGGTGGTGAGCAGTTCTTC. Translation: CAWSSGQGGEQFF.

This clone was seen only a few times. V gene TRBV9 combines with J gene TRBJ2-7, with 8 bases aligning to TRBD2. Germline V CDR1 and CDR2: SGDLS, YYNGEE. This CDR3 contains 13 residues. Trimming took 4 bases from V and 9 from J; bases not matched to a gene: 9. The CDR3: CASSSGGATVQYF. The CDR3 bases are TGTGCCAGCAGCTCCGGGGGGGCCACGGTGCAGTACTTC.

This clone appeared a few times. V usage is TRBV6-5 and J usage is TRBJ1-2; 8 bases align to TRBD1. Germline CDR1 reads MNHEY; CDR2 reads SVGAGI. The V and J ends lost 6 bases and 7 bases, in that order; junction bases with no gene match: 7. This CDR3 contains 13 residues. This CDR3 is CASRSRTGSGYTF. The DNA for the CDR3 is TGTGCCAGCAGGAGCCGGACAGGGTCTGGCTACACCTTC.

The chain recombines TRBV27 with TRBJ2-7, with TRBD2 matching 13 bases. The V and J ends lost 11 bases and 4 bases, in that order; junction bases with no gene match: 5. Germline lookup yields CDR1 MNHEY and CDR2 SMNVEV (reference sequence). This CDR3 has 13 residues. Written as DNA, the CDR3 is TGTGCCTCTCGGACTAGCGGGAGTTACGAGCAGTACTTC. Its protein product is CASRTSGSYEQYF.

This clone came up many times. This chain joins TRBV7-9 and TRBJ1-2; 7 bases match TRBD1. Trimming cost V 1 base and J 8 bases; bases outside gene matches: 16. Germline assignment: CDR1 SEHNR and CDR2 FQNEAQ (reference sequence). The CDR3 has 17 residues. The CDR3 bases are TGTGCCAGCAGCTTAGGACAGGGCCTGACCGAAGGTGAGGGCTACACCTTC. Translation: CASSLGQGLTEGEGYTF.

This clone has only a few counts. The V gene is TRBV25-1, the J gene TRBJ2-7; 9 bases agree with TRBD2. This CDR3 comprises 13 residues. The trim removed 7 bases at V and 4 bases at J, leaving 5 bases unmatched. CDR1 is MGHDK, CDR2 SYGVNS, per germline. CDR3 bases: TGTGCCAGCAAAGCGGGAGGTGGTTACGAGCAGTACTTC. It is translated as CASKAGGGYEQYF.

The chain combines TRBV7-2 with TRBJ2-3; TRBD2 matches at 10 bases. This CDR3 contains 15 residues. V gave up 7 bases and J gave up 4 bases; unmatched junction bases: 8. Per the germline V gene, CDR1 is SGHTA and CDR2 is FQGNSA. Here the CDR3 DNA reads TGTGCCAGCACCTCTAGAGCGGGGGGGTCAGATACGCAGTATTTT. Its protein is CASTSRAGGSDTQYF.

The chain links TRBV28 to TRBJ2-7; maybe TRBD1 (6 bases). Germline V gives CDR1 MDHEN, CDR2 SYDVKM. This CDR3 has 14 residues. Trimming cost V 8 bases and J 4 bases, with 18 bases left between them. CDR3 in DNA: TGTGCCAGCCGGGACACCCACGAAGATTACGAGCAGTACTTC. The encoded protein is CASRDTHEDYEQYF.

This clone was counted a few times. The V and J genes are TRBV28 and TRBJ1-5, with 12 bases identical to TRBD1. Germline V gene sequence: CDR1 MDHEN, CDR2 SYDVKM. The CDR3 is 15 residues long. The J segment lost 7 bases and the V segment lost 4 bases, leaving 5 bases of the junction unmatched. CDR3 residues: CASSSGTGGWQPQHF. CDR3 DNA sequence: TGTGCCAGCAGTTCGGGGACAGGGGGCTGGCAGCCCCAGCATTTT.

This clone was detected only a few times. The genes are TRBV11-1 and TRBJ1-2; D is uncertain. The CDR3 spans 16 residues. Trimming removed 1 base at V and 4 bases at J, with 16 bases between. Germline CDR1 is SGHAT and CDR2 is FQDESV (reference sequence). The CDR3 region is CASSLGLGGSAYGYTF. CDR3 nucleotides: TGTGCCAGCAGCTTAGGACTGGGTGGCAGTGCCTATGGCTACACCTTC.

The rearrangement joins TRBV6-5 to TRBJ2-1; 8 nucleotides line up with TRBD2. There are 16 residues in the CDR3. Germline-derived CDR1 and CDR2 are MNHEY and SVGAGI. After removal of 2 bases from V and 3 bases from J, the junction contained 6 bases not matched to a gene. The CDR3 DNA reads as TGTGCCAGCAGTTACGTATCGGGGGGGATCTACAATGAGCAGTTCTTC. Its translation: CASSYVSGGIYNEQFF.

The chain joins TRBV29-1 to TRBJ2-4; 7 bases agree with TRBD2. V lost 6 bases, J lost 8 bases, and 10 bases stayed unmatched. The CDR3 has 13 amino acids. The germline CDR1 and CDR2 sequences are SQVTM and ANQGSEA. Here the CDR3 reads CSVGGLGGDIQYF. The CDR3 coding sequence is TGCAGCGTCGGAGGACTAGGAGGGGACATTCAGTACTTC.

The chain recombines TRBV19 with TRBJ2-7; a weak D match, TRBD1 (6 bases). The germline V and J ends were trimmed by 8 bases and 0 bases, with 14 bases remaining between them. CDR1 is LNHDA, CDR2 SQIVND, per germline (reference sequence). This CDR3 region has 14 residues. Written as DNA, the CDR3 is TGTGCCAGTGCAGCTTCCAGGGGCTCCTACGAGCAGTACTTC. Amino acids: CASAASRGSYEQYF.

CDR3 bases: TGTGCCAGCAGGCCTACTAGCGGGAGTGTCCATGAGCAGTTCTTC. This translates into CASRPTSGSVHEQFF. The chain has TRBV6-1 and TRBJ2-1; 11 bases line up with TRBD2. The germline CDR1 and CDR2 sequences are MNHNS and SASEGT. The CDR3 has 15 residues. Trimming at V came to 6 bases and at J to 8 bases, leaving 9 bases not matched to a gene.

This chain links TRBV4-3 with TRBJ2-3; TRBD1 matches at 8 bases. CDR1 LGHNA and CDR2 YSLEER come from the germline V gene. The V gene end was trimmed by 1 base and the J gene end by 6 bases; junction bases not matched to a gene: 6. This CDR3 has 15 amino acids. CDR3 loop: CASSQVRGPGDTQYF. The DNA of the CDR3 is TGCGCCAGCAGCCAAGTCAGGGGGCCCGGGGATACGCAGTATTTT.

The chain joins TRBV25-1 to TRBJ1-5; D possibly corresponds to TRBD1 (5 bases). Deletions cut 3 bases from V and 2 bases from J, with 14 bases between. The CDR3 spans 16 residues. Germline assignment: CDR1 MGHDK and CDR2 SYGVNS. This chain's CDR3 is CASSEAGGKGNQPQHF. In nucleotides, the CDR3 is TGTGCCAGCAGTGAGGCCGGGGGGAAAGGCAATCAGCCCCAGCATTTT.

The genes are TRBV4-3 and TRBJ2-2, with no clear D. Trimming removed 0 bases at V and 1 base at J, with 3 bases between. The CDR3 sequence is 14 residues long. The germline V gene encodes CDR1 LGHNA and CDR2 YSLEER. Written as DNA, the CDR3 is TGCGCCAGCAGCCAAGAACTGAACACCGGGGAGCTGTTTTTT. Protein: CASSQELNTGELFF.

This clone was observed once. CDR3 protein: CASSVRGGTEAFF. The CDR3 DNA is TGTGCCAGCAGTGTAAGAGGAGGCACGGAGGCTTTCTTT. The chain recombines TRBV6-1 with TRBJ1-1; no reliable D call. Germline assignment: CDR1 MNHNS and CDR2 SASEGT. V lost 4 bases to trimming and J lost 11 bases, with 17 bases between them. CDR3 length equals 13 residues.

The rearrangement links TRBV4-3 to TRBJ1-3; possibly TRBD1 for D (5 bases). Germline V CDR1 and CDR2: LGHNA, YSLEER. Deletions cut 4 bases from V and 0 bases from J, with 7 bases between. This CDR3 is built from 14 residues. The CDR3 DNA sequence: TGCGCCAGCAGCCTAGGGGCCTCTGGAAACACCATATATTTT. Amino acids: CASSLGASGNTIYF.

The V gene is TRBV27, the J gene TRBJ1-3; D is possibly TRBD1 (5 bases). Germline CDR1 is MNHEY and CDR2 is SMNVEV (reference sequence). Deletions cut 2 bases from V and 2 bases from J, with 13 bases between. The CDR3 has 16 amino acids. The CDR3, as DNA: TGTGCCAGCAGTTTAGGGGGGTTAGGGCCTGGAAACACCATATATTTT. This translates into CASSLGGLGPGNTIYF.

The count of this clone is one. The chain carries TRBV7-2 and TRBJ2-5; the match to TRBD2 covers 8 bases. CDR3 size: 15 residues. Germline trimming cut 1 base from V and 5 bases from J; bases unmatched to any gene: 6. Germline assignment: CDR1 SGHTA and CDR2 FQGNSA. The CDR3 region has the DNA TGTGCCAGCAGCTTAGTAGGGTCGGGGGGGGAGACCCAGTACTTC. Translation: CASSLVGSGGETQYF.

The CDR3 here is CSVEPSGAHLYTDTQYF. The DNA for the CDR3 is TGCAGCGTTGAACCCTCAGGGGCACATCTGTACACAGATACGCAGTATTTT. The chain combines TRBV29-1 with TRBJ2-3; D is perhaps TRBD1 (6 bases). The CDR3 extends over 17 amino acids. Germline loops: CDR1 SQVTM, CDR2 ANQGSEA. V was pared by 2 bases and J by 2 bases, with 20 bases between.

V usage is TRBV11-2 and J usage is TRBJ1-1; 7 positions match TRBD1. The germline V gene encodes CDR1 SGHAT and CDR2 FQNNGV. The V gene end was trimmed by 5 bases and the J gene end by 1 base; junction bases not matched to a gene: 4. The CDR3 is 14 residues long. Here the CDR3 reads CASSPDRPNTEAFF. The CDR3 DNA is TGTGCCAGCAGCCCGGACAGGCCGAACACTGAAGCTTTCTTT.

V is TRBV4-1 and J is TRBJ2-1; 7 nucleotides agree with TRBD2. There are 17 residues in the CDR3. Trimming took 2 bases from V and 3 from J; bases not matched to a gene: 10. Per the germline V gene, CDR1 is MGHRA and CDR2 is YSYEKL. The CDR3 sequence: CASSQRGGSGLYNEQFF. In nucleotides, the CDR3 is TGCGCCAGCAGCCAAAGGGGAGGGAGCGGACTCTACAATGAGCAGTTCTTC.

The chain has TRBV6-5 and TRBJ2-7; 9 bases fit TRBD2. Germline CDR1 and CDR2: MNHEY and SVGAGI. The CDR3 has 15 amino acids. V lost 3 bases and J lost 2; bases outside the gene matches: 5. The DNA of the CDR3 is TGTGCCAGCAGTTATTTTAGCGGGGGTACCTACGAGCAGTACTTC. It specifies CASSYFSGGTYEQYF.

V gene TRBV30 combines with J gene TRBJ2-5; no clear D. This CDR3 has 15 amino acids. Germline V CDR1 and CDR2: GTSNPN, SVGIG (reference sequence). Trimming shortened V by 0 bases and J by 7 bases, and 18 bases separated the two germline ends. The CDR3 here is CAWSVEDHLTGTQYF. Written as DNA, the CDR3 is TGTGCCTGGAGTGTCGAAGACCACCTGACGGGGACCCAGTACTTC.

The chain has TRBV5-6 and TRBJ1-5; D is unresolved. Germline values: CDR1 SGHDT, CDR2 YYEEEE. This CDR3 has 15 amino acids. V was trimmed by 1 base and J by 3 bases, leaving 11 bases between them. This CDR3 is CASSLSRGHNQPQHF. CDR3 DNA sequence: TGTGCCAGCAGCTTGTCTCGGGGTCACAATCAGCCCCAGCATTTT.

The chain joins TRBV7-8 to TRBJ1-1; D perhaps matches TRBD1 (5 bases). Germline V CDR1 and CDR2: SGHVS, FQNEAQ. V lost 5 bases and J lost 0, with 10 bases in between. The CDR3 runs 14 residues. CDR3 bases: TGTGCCAGCAGCACGGGGGGGGTGAACACTGAAGCTTTCTTT. Its translation: CASSTGGVNTEAFF.

The V call is TRBV2, the J call TRBJ2-5, with D possibly matching TRBD1 (5 bases). Between the trimmed V and J ends, which lost 5 bases and 5 bases, there was a span of 15 bases. Germline CDR1 SNHLY, CDR2 FYNNEI. The CDR3 has 14 amino acids. The CDR3 protein is CASSTQGMVETQYF. The CDR3 nucleotides are TGTGCCAGCAGTACTCAGGGTATGGTGGAGACCCAGTACTTC.

The chain joins TRBV10-1 to TRBJ2-3; tentative D call: TRBD2 (7 bases). The germline V and J ends were trimmed by 4 bases and 5 bases, with 19 bases remaining between them. CDR1 is WNHNN and CDR2 is SYGVQD in the germline V gene (reference sequence). The CDR3 runs to 16 residues. For the CDR3, the DNA is TGCGCCAGCAGTGCGGGGGGCGGGGAGGCGGTAGATACGCAGTATTTT. It is translated as CASSAGGGEAVDTQYF.